This TCR beta chain was recovered during a study of ipilimumab plus nivolumab after autologous stem cell transplantation. This clone was seen more than once but under ten times. Trimming at V came to 0 bases and at J to 3 bases, leaving 9 bases not matched to a gene. CDR3 length equals 19 residues. CDR1 and CDR2 (germline): SGHDN, FVKESK. Through week 26, nivolumab 3 mg/kg IV was given weeks 1, 4, 7, 10, then biweekly. Only in-frame clones appear in the TCRdb table, and some are missing; sequencing was by immunoSEQ multiplex PCR. The profile covers roughly 25,000 clones, with about 86% appearing a single time and around 5.5% taken by the ten largest.

This chain connects TRBV14 to TRBJ2-1, with TRBD1 matching 12 bases. The receptor's source is a male donor with diffuse large B-cell lymphoma. The sample consisted of PBMCs, taken in a trial of ipilimumab plus nivolumab as post-transplant consolidation. The chain's CDR3 is CASSQEVLGTGGVYNEQFF. CDR3 bases: TGTGCCAGCAGCCAAGAAGTGCTTGGGACAGGGGGCGTCTACAATGAGCAGTTCTTC. Full variable domain (outside the CDR3, taken from reference TRBV14 and TRBJ2-1): EAGVTQFPSHSVIEKGQTVTLRCDPISGHDNLYWYRRVMGKEIKFLLHFVKESKQDESGMPNNRFLAERTGGTYSTLKVQPAELEDSGVYFCASSQEVLGTGGVYNEQFFGPGTRLTVL.